The 32 T cell receptor beta chains listed next were all sequenced from one sample in a study of shared clonotypes between healthy human individuals. Profiled with immunoSEQ multiplex PCR; TCRdb holds only in-frame clones, not every one. The sample shows approximately 1,000,000 clones, more than 75% of them seen only once. The sample taken for sequencing was memory CD4+ T cells from PBMCs. Subset in this sample: CD45RA-negative fraction. The receptors shown here come from a man younger than 35 in good health. Some clones in this sample may be carry-over from other donors' samples.

The V call is TRBV5-4, the J call TRBJ2-3, with 8 bases fitting TRBD1. The length of the CDR3 is 14 residues. The germline gives CDR1 SGHNT, CDR2 YYREEE (reference sequence). V shed 4 bases, J shed 5 bases, and the junction held 6 bases outside the gene matches. The CDR3 reads CASSGQGGLDTQYF. The CDR3 DNA reads as TGTGCCAGCAGCGGACAGGGCGGATTAGATACGCAGTATTTT.

The chain uses TRBV5-1 and TRBJ1-4; unclear D gene. This CDR3 has 15 amino acids. Germline V gene data show CDR1 as SGHRS and CDR2 as YFSETQ. The V end lost 4 bases, the J end lost 2 bases, and 12 bases lay between the germline ends. CDR3 sequence (DNA): TGCGCCAGCAGCGGTACGGAGCGGACTAATGAAAAACTGTTTTTT. This translates into CASSGTERTNEKLFF.

This clone came up many times. The V and J genes are TRBV7-9 and TRBJ2-5; unclear D gene. The length of the CDR3 is 13 residues. Germline assignment: CDR1 SEHNR and CDR2 FQNEAQ (reference sequence). V lost 11 bases and J 3 bases, leaving 16 bases between the germline ends. The CDR3 DNA follows: TGTGCCTTATCCCCGGGTCCAAAAGAGACCCAGTACTTC. Residues: CALSPGPKETQYF.

Only one count was recorded for this clone. The chain combines TRBV5-1 with TRBJ2-2; D unclear. The CDR3 contains 14 residues. In germline, CDR1 is SGHRS, CDR2 YFSETQ. V gave up 4 bases and J gave up 4 bases, with 11 bases separating them. The CDR3 reads CASSTLTVTGELFF. CDR3 coding DNA: TGCGCCAGCAGCACGTTGACTGTCACCGGGGAGCTGTTTTTT.

This chain joins TRBV14 and TRBJ2-3; 8 bases match TRBD2. The CDR3 has 16 amino acids. Germline trimming cut 4 bases from V and 1 base from J; bases unmatched to any gene: 7. The V gene's germline CDR1 is SGHDN and CDR2 FVKESK. CDR3 loop: CASSPLSGGRTDTQYF. In DNA form, the CDR3 reads TGTGCCAGCAGCCCCCTCAGCGGGGGACGCACAGATACGCAGTATTTT.

The chain joins TRBV19 to TRBJ2-3; D perhaps matches TRBD1 (6 bases). Trimming stripped 6 bases from V and 0 bases from J, with 10 bases between. Germline assignment: CDR1 LNHDA and CDR2 SQIVND (reference sequence). The CDR3 is 14 residues long. The CDR3 coding sequence is TGTGCCAGTAGGCAGACAGGTAGCACAGATACGCAGTATTTT. It is translated as CASRQTGSTDTQYF.

This clone has a handful of counts. This chain links TRBV28 with TRBJ2-3; D is unclear. Germline-derived CDR1 and CDR2 are MDHEN and SYDVKM. Trimming took off 2 bases at V and 5 bases at J, with 11 bases between the two ends. The CDR3 runs to 14 residues. The CDR3 DNA is TGTGCCAGCAGTTTAGTAGGGTCCGGAGATACGCAGTATTTT. Translation: CASSLVGSGDTQYF.

The chain joins TRBV5-4 to TRBJ2-5; TRBD1 is a possible D gene (6 bases). The CDR3 spans 13 residues. V lost 4 bases to trimming and J lost 10 bases, with 17 bases between them. The germline CDR1 and CDR2 sequences are SGHNT and YYREEE (reference sequence). CDR3: CASSPIPQGDQYF. CDR3 nucleotide sequence: TGTGCCAGCAGCCCGATCCCACAGGGCGACCAGTACTTC.

The chain has TRBV7-2 and TRBJ2-2; 7 nucleotides align to TRBD2. The CDR3 contains 15 residues. Trimming cost V 1 base and J 5 bases; bases outside gene matches: 4. CDR1 is SGHTA and CDR2 is FQGNSA in the germline V gene. CDR3 loop: CASSLVAGVTGELFF. The CDR3 DNA reads TGTGCCAGCAGCTTAGTCGCGGGAGTGACCGGGGAGCTGTTTTTT.

V and J are TRBV28 and TRBJ2-3; D possibly corresponds to TRBD1 (6 bases). CDR1 MDHEN and CDR2 SYDVKM come from the germline V gene. Trimming pared 6 bases from V and 1 base from J, leaving 23 bases between. The CDR3 is 18 amino acids. The CDR3 loop reads CASRPPVGRGPGTDTQYF. In DNA form, the CDR3 reads TGTGCCAGCAGACCCCCCGTGGGCAGGGGCCCAGGCACAGATACGCAGTATTTT.

This rearrangement joins TRBV7-2 to TRBJ1-5; 8 nucleotides align to TRBD1. Per germline, CDR1 SGHTA and CDR2 FQGNSA. The junction had 10 bases not matched to a gene; V was cut back by 5 bases and J by 4 bases. This CDR3 contains 16 residues. The CDR3 nucleotides read TGTGCCAGCAGCCAAACCGGGACAGGAGTTAATCAGCCCCAGCATTTT. It yields the protein CASSQTGTGVNQPQHF.

With respect to this clone: The same CDR3 is also encoded by other DNA sequences in this sample. The chain joins TRBV5-1 to TRBJ2-1; 9 nucleotides agree with TRBD2. The V gene end was trimmed by 0 bases and the J gene end by 2 bases; junction bases not matched to a gene: 3. The CDR3 sequence is 16 residues long. CDR1 is SGHRS and CDR2 is YFSETQ in the germline V gene. The chain's CDR3 is CASSLVASGAYNEQFF. CDR3 bases: TGCGCCAGCAGCTTGGTGGCTAGCGGGGCCTACAATGAGCAGTTCTTC.

Comment on this clone: Other DNA sequences in the same sample also yield this CDR3. V and J are TRBV7-2 and TRBJ2-3; no definite D call. This CDR3 has 15 residues. Trimming took off 1 base at V and 0 bases at J, with 8 bases between the two ends. The germline V gene encodes CDR1 SGHTA and CDR2 FQGNSA. The CDR3 DNA sequence: TGTGCCAGCAGCTTAGGACACGTTAGCACAGATACGCAGTATTTT. It encodes CASSLGHVSTDTQYF.

The chain recombines TRBV9 with TRBJ2-5; possibly TRBD1 or TRBD2 for D (5 bases each). Per the germline V gene, CDR1 is SGDLS and CDR2 is YYNGEE. This CDR3 contains 14 residues. V was shortened by 3 bases and J by 3 bases, with 12 bases between the two germline ends. The DNA of the CDR3 is TGTGCCAGCAGCGACCGGGACCAAAAAGAGACCCAGTACTTC. The encoded protein is CASSDRDQKETQYF. Using reference TRBV9 and TRBJ2-5 for the parts outside the CDR3, the full variable domain is DSGVTQTPKHLITATGQRVTLRCSPRSGDLSVYWYQQSLDQGLQFLIQYYNGEERAKGNILERFSAQQFPDLHSELNLSSLELGDSALYFCASSDRDQKETQYFGPGTRLLVL.

V is TRBV7-2 and J is TRBJ2-1; TRBD2 aligns across 8 bases. The CDR3 runs 15 residues. V was clipped by 3 bases and J by 6 bases; unmatched bases: 7. The germline V gene encodes CDR1 SGHTA and CDR2 FQGNSA. As DNA, the CDR3 is TGTGCCAGCAGCTTCACCAGCGGGAGTGTCAATGAGCAGTTCTTC. As protein: CASSFTSGSVNEQFF.

The chain combines TRBV5-1 with TRBJ2-2; 9 bases agree with TRBD2. Losses at the gene ends were 0 bases for V and 3 bases for J; bases not matched to a gene: 6. The CDR3 extends over 17 amino acids. Looked up from germline, CDR1 is SGHRS and CDR2 is YFSETQ. This CDR3 is CASSLGRLAGHTGELFF. CDR3 coding DNA: TGCGCCAGCAGCTTGGGGCGGCTAGCGGGACACACCGGGGAGCTGTTTTTT.

This rearrangement joins TRBV2 to TRBJ2-2; D is unresolved. V dropped 2 bases and J dropped 4 bases, with 8 bases sitting between them. CDR1 and CDR2 (germline): SNHLY, FYNNEI. This CDR3 has 14 residues. The CDR3 reads CASSERRFTGELFF. Here the CDR3 DNA reads TGTGCCAGCAGTGAACGGAGATTCACCGGGGAGCTGTTTTTT.

This clone was seen more than once but under ten times. J is TRBJ2-5 and V is TRBV5-1, with D perhaps TRBD1 (6 bases). This CDR3 is built from 14 residues. The V end was cut by 4 bases, the J end by 5 bases, with 15 bases between. Germline V CDR1 and CDR2: SGHRS, YFSETQ. CDR3 amino acids: CASSENQGLETQYF. Here the CDR3 DNA reads TGCGCCAGCAGCGAGAATCAGGGGCTGGAGACCCAGTACTTC.

The gene calls are TRBV7-9 and TRBJ2-7; D uncertain. This CDR3 contains 13 residues. Looked up from germline, CDR1 is SEHNR and CDR2 is FQNEAQ (reference sequence). The V and J ends lost 1 base and 6 bases respectively, with 10 bases between them. The CDR3 sequence is CASSLGAQGEQYF. The CDR3 nucleotides are TGTGCCAGCAGCTTAGGTGCTCAAGGCGAGCAGTACTTC. Full variable domain (missing parts from reference TRBV7-9 and TRBJ2-7): DTGVSQNPRHKITKRGQNVTFRCDPISEHNRLYWYRQTLGQGPEFLTYFQNEAQLEKSRLLSDRFSAERPKGSFSTLEIQRTEQGDSAMYLCASSLGAQGEQYFGPGTRLTVT.

This clone has just a few counts. This specimen includes other DNA sequences encoding the same CDR3. This chain joins TRBV20-1 and TRBJ2-5, with D unclear. V lost 6 bases and J lost 5, with 7 bases in between. Germline V gene data show CDR1 as DFQATT and CDR2 as SNEGSKA (reference sequence). The CDR3 contains 10 residues. The CDR3 DNA reads as TGCAGTGCGCAGTGGGAGACCCAGTACTTC. It is translated as CSAQWETQYF.

The J gene is TRBJ1-2, the V gene TRBV5-1; TRBD1 matches 9 bases. CDR1 and CDR2 from the germline V gene are SGHRS and YFSETQ. V was pared by 4 bases and J by 4 bases, with 8 bases of the junction left unmatched. This CDR3 has 15 residues. CDR3 sequence: CASSLTPTGGYGYTF. Written as DNA, the CDR3 is TGCGCCAGCAGCCTTACCCCGACAGGGGGCTATGGCTACACCTTC.

The chain employs TRBV7-2 and TRBJ2-7; 12 positions agree with TRBD1. J lost 12 bases, V lost 4 bases, and 7 bases had no gene match. The CDR3 covers 13 residues. CDR1 is SGHTA, CDR2 FQGNSA, per germline. CDR3 amino acids: CASSSLGTGGLYF. The CDR3 nucleotides are TGTGCCAGCAGCTCCCTAGGGACAGGGGGCTTGTACTTC.

There are a few counts of this clone. CDR3 nucleotide sequence: TGTGCCAGCAGTTACGGTCCCGTCGGCGATACGCAGTATTTT. Translating gives CASSYGPVGDTQYF. This sequence joins TRBV6-6 and TRBJ2-3; D gene ambiguous. CDR3 length equals 14 residues. Germline V gene data show CDR1 as MNHNY and CDR2 as SVGAGI (reference sequence). V was cut by 2 bases and J by 6 bases, with 12 bases left in between.

The genes are TRBV25-1 and TRBJ2-5; D is possibly TRBD1 (7 bases). Germline lookup yields CDR1 MGHDK and CDR2 SYGVNS. The CDR3 runs 15 residues. V lost 6 bases to trimming and J lost 4 bases, with 18 bases between them. In nucleotides, the CDR3 is TGTGCCAGCAGCGTGCCCAGGGGGGTTGCAGAGACCCAGTACTTC. Its protein is CASSVPRGVAETQYF.

CDR3 nucleotides: TGCAGCGTTGAAGCGGACAGGGGGAACTATGGCTACACCTTC. This sequence encodes CSVEADRGNYGYTF. V usage is TRBV29-1 and J usage is TRBJ1-2; 10 bases match TRBD1. This CDR3 is built from 14 residues. Germline lookup yields CDR1 SQVTM and CDR2 ANQGSEA. V shed 1 base and J 2 bases; nucleotides not matched to a gene: 1.

The chain is built from TRBV10-3 and TRBJ2-1; D not resolved. The CDR3 contains 13 residues. Trimming shortened V by 7 bases and J by 8 bases, and 15 bases separated the two germline ends. The germline gives CDR1 ENHRY, CDR2 SYGVKD. The CDR3 sequence: CAITSPSRDEQFF. The CDR3 coding sequence is TGTGCCATCACGAGCCCTAGTCGCGATGAGCAGTTCTTC.

This chain uses TRBV7-7 with TRBJ1-5; D is unclear. V was trimmed by 2 bases and J by 4 bases, leaving 6 bases between them. The CDR3 spans 13 residues. Per the germline V gene, CDR1 is SSHAT and CDR2 is FNYEAQ (reference sequence). The CDR3: CASSLTENQPQHF. CDR3 DNA: TGTGCCAGCAGCTTAACAGAGAATCAGCCCCAGCATTTT.

The V gene is TRBV7-3, the J gene TRBJ2-1; a possible D gene is TRBD1 (6 bases). V dropped 1 base and J dropped 9 bases, with 10 bases sitting between them. This CDR3 is built from 13 residues. Per germline, CDR1 SGHTA and CDR2 FQGTGA. The CDR3 loop reads CASSLNQGIEQFF. DNA of the CDR3: TGTGCCAGCAGCTTAAATCAGGGGATTGAGCAGTTCTTC.

The chain uses TRBV5-4 and TRBJ2-3; 11 nucleotides line up with TRBD2. Trimming removed 1 base from V and 3 bases from J; junction bases left unmatched: 10. CDR1 and CDR2 from the germline V gene are SGHNT and YYREEE (reference sequence). CDR3 size: 18 residues. CDR3 protein: CASSLWLAGGPGTDTQYF. For the CDR3, the DNA is TGTGCCAGCAGCTTGTGGTTAGCGGGAGGGCCGGGAACAGATACGCAGTATTTT.

The rearrangement uses TRBV6-1 and TRBJ1-2; D may be TRBD1 (6 bases). V was pared by 7 bases and J by 7 bases, with 13 bases between. Germline V gene data show CDR1 as MNHNS and CDR2 as SASEGT. CDR3 length equals 12 residues. The CDR3 protein is CASIAGVGGYTF. The CDR3 DNA sequence: TGTGCCAGCATCGCAGGGGTGGGTGGCTACACCTTC.

The V gene is TRBV18, the J gene TRBJ2-7; 11 nucleotides agree with TRBD2. Germline trimming cut 6 bases from V and 1 base from J; bases unmatched to any gene: 17. There are 19 residues in the CDR3. Per germline, CDR1 KGHSH and CDR2 LQKENI. Here the CDR3 reads CASSQRPMTSGTLSYEQYF. The CDR3 region has the DNA TGTGCCAGCTCTCAAAGACCCATGACTAGCGGGACCCTATCCTACGAGCAGTACTTC.

The rearrangement joins TRBV5-1 to TRBJ1-5, with 10 bases matching TRBD1. The CDR3 covers 17 residues. Germline V gene data show CDR1 as SGHRS and CDR2 as YFSETQ. J was trimmed by 0 bases and V by 4 bases; bases with no gene match: 7. CDR3 sequence (DNA): TGCGCCAGCAGCATCGGGACAGGGGCCTTTAGCAATCAGCCCCAGCATTTT. Encoded protein: CASSIGTGAFSNQPQHF.